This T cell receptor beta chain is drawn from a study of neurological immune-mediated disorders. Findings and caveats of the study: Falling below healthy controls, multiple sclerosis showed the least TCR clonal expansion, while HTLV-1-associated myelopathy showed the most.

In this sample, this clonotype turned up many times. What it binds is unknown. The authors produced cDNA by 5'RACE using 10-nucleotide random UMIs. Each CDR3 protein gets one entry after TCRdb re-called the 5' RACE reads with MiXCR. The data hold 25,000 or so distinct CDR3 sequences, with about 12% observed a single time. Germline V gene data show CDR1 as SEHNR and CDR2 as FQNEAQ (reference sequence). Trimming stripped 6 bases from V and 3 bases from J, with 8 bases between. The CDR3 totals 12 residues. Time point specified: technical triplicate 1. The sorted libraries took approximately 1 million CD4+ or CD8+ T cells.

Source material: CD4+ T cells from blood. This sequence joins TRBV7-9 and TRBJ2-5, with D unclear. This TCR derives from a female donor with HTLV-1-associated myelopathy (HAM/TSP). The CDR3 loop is CASRIGEETQYF. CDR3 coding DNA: TGTGCCAGCAGAATCGGTGAAGAGACCCAGTACTTC. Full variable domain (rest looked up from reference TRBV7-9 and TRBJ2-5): DTGVSQNPRHKITKRGQNVTFRCDPISEHNRLYWYRQTLGQGPEFLTYFQNEAQLEKSRLLSDRFSAERPKGSFSTLEIQRTEQGDSAMYLCASRIGEETQYFGPGTRLLVL.